This paragraph reports one T cell receptor beta chain. These data originate in a study of blood T cell repertoires in COVID-19. Study at large: In each case, the material was cDNA or gDNA derived from T cells, B-cell-depleted T cells, or PBMCs.

Germline V gene lookup returns CDR1 SGHKS and CDR2 YYEKEE (reference sequence). Germline trimming cut 7 bases from V and 0 bases from J; bases unmatched to any gene: 3. The CDR3 covers 13 residues. TCRdb's copy holds only in-frame clones and misses some; the assay was immunoSEQ multiplex PCR. The sample yields tens of thousands of clones, around 80% seen once. The sequencing sample was made of peripheral blood. The chain is built from TRBV5-5 and TRBJ2-7; the match to TRBD2 covers 8 bases. The clonotype comes from a human donor in a cohort sampled during active COVID-19. The CDR3 coding sequence is TGTGCCAGCGGGGCGGGGGGCTCCTACGAGCAGTACTTC. Residues: CASGAGGSYEQYF.